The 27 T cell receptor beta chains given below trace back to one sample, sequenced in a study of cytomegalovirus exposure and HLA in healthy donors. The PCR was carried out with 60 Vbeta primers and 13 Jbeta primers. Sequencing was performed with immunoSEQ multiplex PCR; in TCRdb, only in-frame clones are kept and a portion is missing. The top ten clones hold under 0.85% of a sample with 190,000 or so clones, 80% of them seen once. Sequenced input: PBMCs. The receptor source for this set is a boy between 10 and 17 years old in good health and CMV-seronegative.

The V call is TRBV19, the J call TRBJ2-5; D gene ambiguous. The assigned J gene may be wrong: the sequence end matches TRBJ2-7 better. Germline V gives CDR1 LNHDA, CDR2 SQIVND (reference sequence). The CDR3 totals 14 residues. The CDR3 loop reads CASSIDRSSYEQYF. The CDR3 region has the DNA TGTGCCAGTAGTATAGATCGGAGCTCCTACGAGCAGTACTTC.

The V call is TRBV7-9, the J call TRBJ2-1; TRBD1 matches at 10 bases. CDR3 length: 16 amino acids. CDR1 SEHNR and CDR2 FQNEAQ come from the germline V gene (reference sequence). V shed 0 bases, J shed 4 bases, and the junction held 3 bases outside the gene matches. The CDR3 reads CASSLAGTGDYNEQFF. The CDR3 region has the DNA TGTGCCAGCAGCTTAGCCGGGACAGGGGATTACAATGAGCAGTTCTTC.

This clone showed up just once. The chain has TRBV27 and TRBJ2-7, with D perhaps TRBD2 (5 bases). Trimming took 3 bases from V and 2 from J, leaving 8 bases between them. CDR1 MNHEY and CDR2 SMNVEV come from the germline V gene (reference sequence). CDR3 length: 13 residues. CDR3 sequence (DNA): TGTGCCAGCAGTTTGACGGGAACCTACGAGCAGTACTTC. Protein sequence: CASSLTGTYEQYF.

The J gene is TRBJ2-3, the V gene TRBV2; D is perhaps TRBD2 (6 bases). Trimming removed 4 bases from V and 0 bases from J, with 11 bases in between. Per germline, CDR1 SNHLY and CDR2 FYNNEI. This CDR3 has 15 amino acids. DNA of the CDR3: TGTGCCAGCAGTGGGAGGGGAGTTAGCACAGATACGCAGTATTTT. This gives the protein CASSGRGVSTDTQYF.

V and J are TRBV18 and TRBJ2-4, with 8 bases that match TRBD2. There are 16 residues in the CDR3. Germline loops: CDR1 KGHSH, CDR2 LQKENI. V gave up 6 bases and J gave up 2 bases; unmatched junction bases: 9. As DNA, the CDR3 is TGTGCCAGCTCCCTCGGGACTAGGAGTACCAAAAACATTCAGTACTTC. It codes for CASSLGTRSTKNIQYF.

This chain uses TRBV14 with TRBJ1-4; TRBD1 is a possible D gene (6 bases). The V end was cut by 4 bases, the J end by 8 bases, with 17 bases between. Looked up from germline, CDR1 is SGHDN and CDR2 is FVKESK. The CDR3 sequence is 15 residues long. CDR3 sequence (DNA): TGTGCCAGCAGCCCTGGGACAACATCAGGGGAAAAACTGTTTTTT. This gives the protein CASSPGTTSGEKLFF.

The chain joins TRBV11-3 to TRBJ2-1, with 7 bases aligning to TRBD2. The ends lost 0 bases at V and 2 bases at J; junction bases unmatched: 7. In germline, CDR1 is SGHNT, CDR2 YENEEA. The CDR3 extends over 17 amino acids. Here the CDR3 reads CASSLDSVRGAYNEQFF. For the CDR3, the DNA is TGTGCCAGCAGCTTAGATTCTGTTCGGGGGGCCTACAATGAGCAGTTCTTC.

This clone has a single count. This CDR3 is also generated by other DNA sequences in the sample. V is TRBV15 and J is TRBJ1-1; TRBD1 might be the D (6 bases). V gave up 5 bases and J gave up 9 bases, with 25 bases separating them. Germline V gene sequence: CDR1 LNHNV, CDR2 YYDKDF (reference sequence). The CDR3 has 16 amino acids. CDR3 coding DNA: TGTGCCACCAGCCCGACAACCGGGACGGGGGGCTTGAAAGCTTTCTTT. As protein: CATSPTTGTGGLKAFF.

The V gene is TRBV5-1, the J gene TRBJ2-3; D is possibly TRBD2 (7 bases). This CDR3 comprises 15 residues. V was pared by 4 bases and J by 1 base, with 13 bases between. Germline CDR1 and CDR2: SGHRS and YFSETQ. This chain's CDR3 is CASSGNGGRTDTQYF. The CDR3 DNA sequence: TGCGCCAGCAGCGGCAACGGGGGGCGCACAGATACGCAGTATTTT.

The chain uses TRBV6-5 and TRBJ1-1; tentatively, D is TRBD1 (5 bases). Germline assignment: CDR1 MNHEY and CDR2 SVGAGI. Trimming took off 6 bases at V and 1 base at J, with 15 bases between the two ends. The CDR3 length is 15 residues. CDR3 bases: TGTGCCAGCAGGGGGTGGACAAAGGCGAACACTGAAGCTTTCTTT. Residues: CASRGWTKANTEAFF.

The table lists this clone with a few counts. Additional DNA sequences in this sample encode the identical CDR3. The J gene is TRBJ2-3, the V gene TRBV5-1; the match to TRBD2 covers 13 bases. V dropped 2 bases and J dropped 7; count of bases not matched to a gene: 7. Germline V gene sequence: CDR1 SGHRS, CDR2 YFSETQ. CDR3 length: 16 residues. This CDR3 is CASSFVTSGGANTQYF. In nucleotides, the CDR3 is TGCGCCAGCAGCTTCGTTACTAGCGGGGGGGCAAATACGCAGTATTTT.

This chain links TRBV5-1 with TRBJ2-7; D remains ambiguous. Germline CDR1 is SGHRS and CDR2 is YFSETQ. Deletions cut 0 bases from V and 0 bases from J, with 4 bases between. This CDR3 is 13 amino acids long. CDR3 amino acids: CASSLGVSYEQYF. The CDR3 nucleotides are TGCGCCAGCAGCTTGGGCGTCTCCTACGAGCAGTACTTC.

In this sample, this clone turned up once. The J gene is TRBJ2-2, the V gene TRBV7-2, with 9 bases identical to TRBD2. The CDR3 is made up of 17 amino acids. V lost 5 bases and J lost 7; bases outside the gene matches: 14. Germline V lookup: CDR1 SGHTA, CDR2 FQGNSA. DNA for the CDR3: TGTGCCAGCAGCCCTAGTGCGGATAGCGGGAGAGGCGGGGAGCTGTTTTTT. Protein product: CASSPSADSGRGGELFF.

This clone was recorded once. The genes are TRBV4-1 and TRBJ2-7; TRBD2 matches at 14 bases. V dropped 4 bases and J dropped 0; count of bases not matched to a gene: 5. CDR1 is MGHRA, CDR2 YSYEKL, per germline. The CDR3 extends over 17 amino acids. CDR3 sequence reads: CASSLGLAGASSYEQYF. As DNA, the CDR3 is TGCGCCAGCAGCCTGGGACTAGCGGGAGCGAGCTCCTACGAGCAGTACTTC.

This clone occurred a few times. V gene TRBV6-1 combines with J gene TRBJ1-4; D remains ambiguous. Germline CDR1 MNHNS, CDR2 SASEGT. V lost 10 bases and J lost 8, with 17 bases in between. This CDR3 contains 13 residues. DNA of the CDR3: TGTGCCACCTCCGTTCTTGGGCAAGAAAAACTGTTTTTT. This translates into CATSVLGQEKLFF.

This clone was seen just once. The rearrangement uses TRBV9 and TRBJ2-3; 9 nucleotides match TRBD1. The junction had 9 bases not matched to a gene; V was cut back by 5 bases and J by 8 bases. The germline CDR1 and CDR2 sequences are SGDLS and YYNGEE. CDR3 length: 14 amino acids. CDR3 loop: CASRATGGVGTQYF. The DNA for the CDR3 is TGTGCCAGCAGGGCGACAGGGGGTGTTGGTACGCAGTATTTT.

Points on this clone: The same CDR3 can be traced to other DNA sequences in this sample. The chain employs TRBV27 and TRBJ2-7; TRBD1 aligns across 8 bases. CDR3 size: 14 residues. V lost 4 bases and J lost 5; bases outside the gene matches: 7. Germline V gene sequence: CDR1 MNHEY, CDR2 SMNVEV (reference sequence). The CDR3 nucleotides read TGTGCCAGCAGTTCGACAGGGGAGAGCAACGAGCAGTACTTC. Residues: CASSSTGESNEQYF.

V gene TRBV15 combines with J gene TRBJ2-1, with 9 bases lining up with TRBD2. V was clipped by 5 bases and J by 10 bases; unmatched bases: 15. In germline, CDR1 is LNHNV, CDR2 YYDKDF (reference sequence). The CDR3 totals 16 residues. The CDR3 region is CATSGPGLAGQMEQFF. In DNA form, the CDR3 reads TGTGCCACCAGCGGACCGGGGCTAGCGGGGCAAATGGAGCAGTTCTTC. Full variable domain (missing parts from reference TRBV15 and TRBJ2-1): DAMVIQNPRYQVTQFGKPVTLSCSQTLNHNVMYWYQQKSSQAPKLLFHYYDKDFNNEADTPDNFQSRRPNTSFCFLDIRSPGLGDTAMYLCATSGPGLAGQMEQFFGPGTRLTVL.

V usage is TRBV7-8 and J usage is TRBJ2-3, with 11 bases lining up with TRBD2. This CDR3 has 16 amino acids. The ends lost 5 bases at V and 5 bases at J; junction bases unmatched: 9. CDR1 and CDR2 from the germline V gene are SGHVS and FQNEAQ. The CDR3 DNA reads TGTGCCAGCAGCCGCAATAGCGGGAGGGCCTTAGATACGCAGTATTTT. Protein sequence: CASSRNSGRALDTQYF. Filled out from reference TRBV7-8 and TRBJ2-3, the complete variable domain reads GAGVSQSPRYKVAKRGQDVALRCDPISGHVSLFWYQQALGQGPEFLTYFQNEAQLDKSGLPSDRFFAERPEGSVSTLKIQRTQQEDSAVYLCASSRNSGRALDTQYFGPGTRLTVL.

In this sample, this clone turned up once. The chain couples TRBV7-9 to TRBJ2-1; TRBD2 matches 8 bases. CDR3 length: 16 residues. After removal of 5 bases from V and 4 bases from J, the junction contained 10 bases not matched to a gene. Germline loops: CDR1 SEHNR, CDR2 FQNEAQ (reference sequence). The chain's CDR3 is CASSITGLADYNEQFF. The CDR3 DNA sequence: TGTGCCAGCAGCATCACAGGACTAGCAGATTACAATGAGCAGTTCTTC.

The CDR3 coding sequence is TGCGCCAGCAGCACCAGCGGGGGGGCCGGGACAGATACGCAGTATTTT. It translates to CASSTSGGAGTDTQYF. The rearrangement joins TRBV5-1 to TRBJ2-3; 10 bases map to TRBD2. This CDR3 has 16 residues. V lost 4 bases, J lost 3 bases, and 8 bases stayed unmatched. Germline V gene data show CDR1 as SGHRS and CDR2 as YFSETQ.

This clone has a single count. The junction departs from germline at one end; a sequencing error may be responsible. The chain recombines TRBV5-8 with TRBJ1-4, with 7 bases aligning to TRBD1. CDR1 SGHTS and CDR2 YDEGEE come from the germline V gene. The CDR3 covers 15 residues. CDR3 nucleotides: TGTGCCAGCAGATTGGGGGGGACAGCGAATGAAAAACTGTTTTTT. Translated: CASRLGGTANEKLFF.

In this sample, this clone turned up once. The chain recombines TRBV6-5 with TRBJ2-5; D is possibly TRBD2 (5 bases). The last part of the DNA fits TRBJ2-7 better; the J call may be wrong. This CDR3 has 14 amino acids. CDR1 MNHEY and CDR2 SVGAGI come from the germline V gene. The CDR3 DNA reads TGTGCCAGCAGTTACGCGGTAGCTGGAGGCGAGCAGTACTTC. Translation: CASSYAVAGGEQYF.

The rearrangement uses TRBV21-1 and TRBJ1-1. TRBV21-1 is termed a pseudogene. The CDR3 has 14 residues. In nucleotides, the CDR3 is TGTGCCAGCAGCAAAGTAGTAACGAACACTGAAGCTTTCTTT. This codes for CASSKVVTNTEAFF.

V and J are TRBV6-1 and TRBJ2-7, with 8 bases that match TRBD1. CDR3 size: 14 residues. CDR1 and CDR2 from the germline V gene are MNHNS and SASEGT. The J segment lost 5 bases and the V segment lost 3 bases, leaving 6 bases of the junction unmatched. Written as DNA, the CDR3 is TGTGCCAGCAGTGAGAGGACAGGGCTCGACGAGCAGTACTTC. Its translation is CASSERTGLDEQYF.

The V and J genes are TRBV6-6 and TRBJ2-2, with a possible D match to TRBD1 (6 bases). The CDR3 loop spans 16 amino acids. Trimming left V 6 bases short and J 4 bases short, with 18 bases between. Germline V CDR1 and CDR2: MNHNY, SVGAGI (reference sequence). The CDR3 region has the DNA TGTGCCAGCAGCCCCTGGGACGGGACACTCACCGGGGAGCTGTTTTTT. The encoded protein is CASSPWDGTLTGELFF.

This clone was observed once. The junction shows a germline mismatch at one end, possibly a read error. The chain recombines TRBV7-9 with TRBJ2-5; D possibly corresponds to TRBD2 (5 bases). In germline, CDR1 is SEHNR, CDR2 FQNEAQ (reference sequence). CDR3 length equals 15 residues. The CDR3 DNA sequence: TGTGCCGGCAGCTTAGGAGGACTGATGGGAGAGACCCAGTACTTC. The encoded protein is CAGSLGGLMGETQYF.